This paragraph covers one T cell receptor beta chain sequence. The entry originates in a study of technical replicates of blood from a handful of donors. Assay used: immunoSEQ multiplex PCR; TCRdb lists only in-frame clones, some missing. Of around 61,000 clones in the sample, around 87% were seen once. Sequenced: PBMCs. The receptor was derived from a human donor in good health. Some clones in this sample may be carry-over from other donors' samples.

CDR3 nucleotides: TGCGCCAGCAGCCCACCGGGACATAACACCGGGGAGCTGTTTTTT. Protein: CASSPPGHNTGELFF. The chain uses TRBV5-1 and TRBJ2-2; perhaps TRBD1 as D (6 bases). Looked up from germline, CDR1 is SGHRS and CDR2 is YFSETQ. The V end was cut by 4 bases, the J end by 2 bases, with 12 bases between. CDR3 length: 15 amino acids. Using reference TRBV5-1 and TRBJ2-2 for the parts outside the CDR3, the full variable domain is KAGVTQTPRYLIKTRGQQVTLSCSPISGHRSVSWYQQTPGQGLQFLFEYFSETQRNKGNFPGRFSGRQFSNSRSEMNVSTLELGDSALYLCASSPPGHNTGELFFGEGSRLTVL.